This TCR beta chain originates from a study of radiation and T cells in renal cell carcinoma. Data came from immunoSEQ multiplex PCR; TCRdb stores just in-frame clones and leaves some out. The sample has about 120,000 clones; approximately 80% are singletons. The CDR3 contains 15 residues. The germline gives CDR1 MNHEY, CDR2 SVGAGI. V was cut by 6 bases and J by 1 base, with 15 bases left in between. Described time point: blood 2 weeks post-SBRT. Treatment described: 15 Gy SBRT to primary tumor, nephrectomy 4 weeks later. The rearrangement uses TRBV6-5 and TRBJ1-2; TRBD1 is a possible D gene (5 bases). This specimen consisted of blood, obtained from a patient whose treatment included radiotherapy and nephrectomy. This clonotype was obtained from an older woman with renal cell carcinoma. This CDR3 is CASRDLGRNNYGYTF. For the CDR3, the DNA is TGTGCCAGCAGGGACCTGGGACGGAATAACTATGGCTACACCTTC.